One sample yielded the 4 T cell receptor beta chains listed below, sequenced in a study of blood T cell repertoires in COVID-19. Clones were sequenced by immunoSEQ multiplex PCR, and TCRdb holds only the in-frame ones, with some missing. The sample has over 100,000 clones, roughly 92% seen once; the top ten hold 1.5% to 2.5%. Sample: peripheral blood. The source is a woman aged 50 to 60 with COVID-19, enrolled during active disease.

The table lists this clone with a count of one. This chain joins TRBV11-2 and TRBJ1-6; 9 bases fit TRBD1. The CDR3 covers 18 residues. Germline-derived CDR1 and CDR2 are SGHAT and FQNNGV. V dropped 5 bases and J dropped 0; count of bases not matched to a gene: 8. CDR3 bases: TGTGCCAGCAGCCGGGACAGGGAGGATAGCTCCTATAATTCACCCCTCCACTTT. Its translation: CASSRDREDSSYNSPLHF.

In nucleotides, the CDR3 is TGCGCCAGCAGCTTGGGGTTGACAGGAAATTCACCCCTCCACTTT. Encoded protein: CASSLGLTGNSPLHF. V gene TRBV5-1 combines with J gene TRBJ1-6, with D possibly TRBD1 on 6 matching bases. This CDR3 has 15 residues. With 0 bases removed from V and 7 bases from J, the gap between germline ends came to 11 bases. CDR1 and CDR2 from the germline V gene are SGHRS and YFSETQ.

The chain has TRBV19 and TRBJ2-2; TRBD1 matches at 9 bases. The V segment lost 4 bases and the J segment 8 bases; nucleotides outside the gene matches: 5. The CDR3 runs 14 residues. Per germline, CDR1 LNHDA and CDR2 SQIVND (reference sequence). The CDR3 loop is CASSTDRGAGELFF. In DNA form, the CDR3 reads TGTGCCAGTAGTACCGACAGGGGGGCTGGGGAGCTGTTTTTT.

The rearrangement links TRBV9 to TRBJ2-3; D is ambiguous. V lost 4 bases, J lost 6 bases, and 12 bases lay in between. The CDR3 is 13 residues long. The germline CDR1 and CDR2 sequences are SGDLS and YYNGEE. In DNA form, the CDR3 reads TGTGCCAGCAGCCCCCCGGTCTATGATACGCAGTATTTT. Translation gives CASSPPVYDTQYF.